This T cell receptor (beta chain) is drawn from a study of blood T cell repertoires in COVID-19. The length of the CDR3 is 15 residues. Germline V gene data show CDR1 as SGHRS and CDR2 as YFSETQ. The V gene end was trimmed by 0 bases and the J gene end by 5 bases; junction bases not matched to a gene: 6. Assay: immunoSEQ multiplex PCR; the TCRdb copy retains only in-frame clones and omits some. The data contain 200,000 to 250,000 clones, 92% of them singletons. This receptor was identified in a man younger than 45 with acute or convalescent COVID-19. V usage is TRBV5-1 and J usage is TRBJ2-7, with 9 bases fitting TRBD1. The sample was peripheral blood. DNA for the CDR3: TGCGCCAGCAGCTTGGAGGGACAGGGAGTCCACGAGCAGTACTTC. Amino acids: CASSLEGQGVHEQYF.